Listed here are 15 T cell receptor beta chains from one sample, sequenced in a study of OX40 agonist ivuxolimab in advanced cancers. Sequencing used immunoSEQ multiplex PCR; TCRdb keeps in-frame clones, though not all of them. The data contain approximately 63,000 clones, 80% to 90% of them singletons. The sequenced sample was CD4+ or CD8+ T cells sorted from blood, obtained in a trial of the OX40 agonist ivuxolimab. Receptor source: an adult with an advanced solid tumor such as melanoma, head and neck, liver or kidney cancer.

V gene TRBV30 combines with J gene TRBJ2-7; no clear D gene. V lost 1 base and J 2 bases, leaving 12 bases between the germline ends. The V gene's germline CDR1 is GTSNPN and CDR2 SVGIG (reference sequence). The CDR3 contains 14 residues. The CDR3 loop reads CAWSGTIEAYEQYF. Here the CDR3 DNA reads TGTGCCTGGAGTGGGACCATCGAGGCCTACGAGCAGTACTTC.

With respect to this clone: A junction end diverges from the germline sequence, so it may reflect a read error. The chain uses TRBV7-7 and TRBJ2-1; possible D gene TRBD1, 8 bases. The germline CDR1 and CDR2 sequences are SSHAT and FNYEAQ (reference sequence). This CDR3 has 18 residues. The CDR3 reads CASSLAPQGAGAYNEQFF. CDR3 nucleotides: TGTGCTAGCAGCTTAGCCCCGCAGGGGGCGGGGGCCTACAATGAGCAGTTCTTC.

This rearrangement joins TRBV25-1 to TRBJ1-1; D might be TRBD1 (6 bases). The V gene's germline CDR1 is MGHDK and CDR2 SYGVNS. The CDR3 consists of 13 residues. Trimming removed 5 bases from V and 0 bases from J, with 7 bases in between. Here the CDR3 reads CASSTGMNTEAFF. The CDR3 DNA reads TGTGCCAGCAGTACAGGGATGAACACTGAAGCTTTCTTT.

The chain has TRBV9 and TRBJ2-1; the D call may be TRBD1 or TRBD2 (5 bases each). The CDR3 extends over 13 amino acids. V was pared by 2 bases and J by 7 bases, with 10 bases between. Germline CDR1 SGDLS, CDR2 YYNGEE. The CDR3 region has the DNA TGTGCCAGCAGCGTTTGGGACGGTAATGAGCAGTTCTTC. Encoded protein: CASSVWDGNEQFF.

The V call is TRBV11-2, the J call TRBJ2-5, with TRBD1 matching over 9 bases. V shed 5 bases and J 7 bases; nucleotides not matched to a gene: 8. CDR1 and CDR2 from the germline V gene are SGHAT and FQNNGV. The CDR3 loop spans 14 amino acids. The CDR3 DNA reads TGTGCCAGCAGCCCCGGACAGGGACAGGGGACCCAGTACTTC. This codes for CASSPGQGQGTQYF.

CDR3: CASSQGLAGVEEQFF. The CDR3 DNA reads as TGTGCCAGCAGCCAAGGACTAGCGGGAGTTGAAGAGCAGTTCTTC. This sequence joins TRBV27 and TRBJ2-1, with 13 bases that match TRBD2. The CDR3 contains 15 residues. The V gene end was trimmed by 6 bases and the J gene end by 10 bases; junction bases not matched to a gene: 9. Germline CDR1 MNHEY, CDR2 SMNVEV (reference sequence).

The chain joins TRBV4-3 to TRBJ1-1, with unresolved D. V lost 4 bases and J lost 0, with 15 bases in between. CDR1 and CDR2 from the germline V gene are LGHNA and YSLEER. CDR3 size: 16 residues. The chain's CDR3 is CASSPFNGALNTEAFF. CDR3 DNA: TGCGCCAGCAGCCCTTTCAATGGCGCCTTGAACACTGAAGCTTTCTTT.

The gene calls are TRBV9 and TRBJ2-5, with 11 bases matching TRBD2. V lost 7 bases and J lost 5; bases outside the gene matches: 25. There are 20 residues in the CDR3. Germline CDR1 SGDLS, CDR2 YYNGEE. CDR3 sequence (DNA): TGTGCCAGCGGGTTAGGCGAGAACATCTTAGCGGGAGGGCCGGAGGAGACCCAGTACTTC. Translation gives CASGLGENILAGGPEETQYF.

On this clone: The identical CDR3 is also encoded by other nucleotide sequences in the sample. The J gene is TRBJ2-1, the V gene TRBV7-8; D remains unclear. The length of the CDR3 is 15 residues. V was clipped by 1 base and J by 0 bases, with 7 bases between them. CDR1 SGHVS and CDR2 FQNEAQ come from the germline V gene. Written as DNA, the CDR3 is TGTGCCAGCAGCTTAGTGGCTAGCTCCTACAATGAGCAGTTCTTC. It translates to CASSLVASSYNEQFF. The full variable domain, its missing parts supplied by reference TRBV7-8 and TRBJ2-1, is GAGVSQSPRYKVAKRGQDVALRCDPISGHVSLFWYQQALGQGPEFLTYFQNEAQLDKSGLPSDRFFAERPEGSVSTLKIQRTQQEDSAVYLCASSLVASSYNEQFFGPGTRLTVL.

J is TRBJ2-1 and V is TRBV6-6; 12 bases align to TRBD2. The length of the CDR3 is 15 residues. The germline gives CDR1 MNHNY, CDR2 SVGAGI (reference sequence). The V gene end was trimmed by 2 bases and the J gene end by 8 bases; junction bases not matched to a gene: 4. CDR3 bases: TGTGCCAGCAGTTACCTAGCGGGGGGGACCTATGAGCAGTTCTTC. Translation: CASSYLAGGTYEQFF.

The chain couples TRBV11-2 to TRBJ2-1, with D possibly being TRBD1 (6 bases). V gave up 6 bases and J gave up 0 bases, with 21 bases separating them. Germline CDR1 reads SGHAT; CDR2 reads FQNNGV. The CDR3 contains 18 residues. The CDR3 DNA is TGTGCCAGCAGTGGGGGCCTGGGACGGGGAAGCTCCTACAATGAGCAGTTCTTC. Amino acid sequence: CASSGGLGRGSSYNEQFF.

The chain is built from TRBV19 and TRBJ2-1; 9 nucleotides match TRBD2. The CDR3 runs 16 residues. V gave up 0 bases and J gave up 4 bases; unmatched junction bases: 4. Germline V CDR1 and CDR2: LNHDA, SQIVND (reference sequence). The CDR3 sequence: CASSIDEREVYNEQFF. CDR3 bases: TGTGCCAGTAGTATAGATGAGCGGGAGGTATACAATGAGCAGTTCTTC.

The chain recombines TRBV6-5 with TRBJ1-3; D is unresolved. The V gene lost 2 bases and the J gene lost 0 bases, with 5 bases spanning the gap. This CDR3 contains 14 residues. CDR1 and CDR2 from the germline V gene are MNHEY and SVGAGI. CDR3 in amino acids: CASSYGSSGNTIYF. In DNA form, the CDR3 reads TGTGCCAGCAGTTACGGCAGCTCTGGAAACACCATATATTTT.

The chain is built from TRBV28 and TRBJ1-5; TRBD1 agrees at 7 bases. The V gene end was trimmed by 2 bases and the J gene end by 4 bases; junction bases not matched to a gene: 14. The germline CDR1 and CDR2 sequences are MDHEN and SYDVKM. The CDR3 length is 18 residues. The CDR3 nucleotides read TGTGCCAGCAGTTTAAGGGACAGACCAGGATTCCGAAATCAGCCCCAGCATTTT. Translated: CASSLRDRPGFRNQPQHF. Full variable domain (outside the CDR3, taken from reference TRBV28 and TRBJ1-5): DVKVTQSSRYLVKRTGEKVFLECVQDMDHENMFWYRQDPGLGLRLIYFSYDVKMKEKGDIPEGYSVSREKKERFSLILESASTNQTSMYLCASSLRDRPGFRNQPQHFGDGTRLSIL.

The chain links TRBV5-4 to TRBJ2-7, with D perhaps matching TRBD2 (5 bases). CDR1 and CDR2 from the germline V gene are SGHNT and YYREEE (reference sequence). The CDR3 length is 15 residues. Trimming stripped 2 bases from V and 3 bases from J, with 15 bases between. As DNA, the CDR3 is TGTGCCAGCAGCTTCGCGGGTGGGTCCCTCTACGAGCAGTACTTC. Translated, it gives CASSFAGGSLYEQYF.